Listed below are T cell receptor beta chains from one sample, sequenced in a study of blood T cell repertoires in COVID-19. This table comes from immunoSEQ multiplex PCR, and its TCRdb copy is limited to in-frame clones, with some not included. Here the sample spans 85,000 to 95,000 clones, approximately 85% being singletons. The sample comprised peripheral blood. Source of these receptors: a human donor in a cohort sampled during active COVID-19. Both conserved end residues are trimmed from each CDR3.

v_gene	j_gene	CDR3aa
TRBV27	TRBJ2-2	ASSVHFGELF
TRBV18	TRBJ1-4	ASSPQGANEKLF
TRBV11-2	TRBJ2-3	ASSPIAGPTDTQY
TRBV12-3/TRBV12-4	TRBJ1-2	ASSTGRNYGYT
TRBV6-2/TRBV6-3	TRBJ2-1	ASSQGLAGSYNEQF
TRBV5-4	TRBJ2-1	ATSKGGSSYNEQF
TRBV7-9	TRBJ1-2	ASSQYEGVNYGYT
TRBV14	TRBJ2-7	ASSQGTVFYEQY
TRBV29-1	TRBJ1-2	SGIQGAGYGYT
TRBV5-1	TRBJ2-1	ASSLGRAQNEQF
TRBV4-3	TRBJ2-3	ASSQADWYRRTDTQY
TRBV15	TRBJ1-5	ATSRGDRDWQPQH
TRBV18	TRBJ2-1	ASSPSTGGRDEQF
TRBV4-1	TRBJ2-7	ASSLGTGTYEQY
TRBV11-2	TRBJ2-5	ASSLELLAGRETQY
TRBV9	TRBJ1-2	ASSPDYRETNYGYT